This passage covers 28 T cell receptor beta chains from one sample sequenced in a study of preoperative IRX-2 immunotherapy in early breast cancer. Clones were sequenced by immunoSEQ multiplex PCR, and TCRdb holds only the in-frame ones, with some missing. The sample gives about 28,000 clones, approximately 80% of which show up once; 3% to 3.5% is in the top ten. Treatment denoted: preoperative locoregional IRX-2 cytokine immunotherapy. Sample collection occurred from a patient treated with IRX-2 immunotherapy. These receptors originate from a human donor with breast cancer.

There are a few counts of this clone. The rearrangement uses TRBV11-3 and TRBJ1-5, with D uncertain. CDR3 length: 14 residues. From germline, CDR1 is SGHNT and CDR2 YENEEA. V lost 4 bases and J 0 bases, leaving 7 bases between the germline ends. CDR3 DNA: TGTGCCAGCAGCTCCTTAGTTAGCAATCAGCCCCAGCATTTT. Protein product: CASSSLVSNQPQHF.

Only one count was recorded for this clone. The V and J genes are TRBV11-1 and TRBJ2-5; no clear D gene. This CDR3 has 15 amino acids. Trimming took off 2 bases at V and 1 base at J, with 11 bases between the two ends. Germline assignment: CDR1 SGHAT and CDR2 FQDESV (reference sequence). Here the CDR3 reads CASSLNYPIQETQYF. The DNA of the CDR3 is TGTGCCAGCAGCTTAAACTACCCAATCCAAGAGACCCAGTACTTC.

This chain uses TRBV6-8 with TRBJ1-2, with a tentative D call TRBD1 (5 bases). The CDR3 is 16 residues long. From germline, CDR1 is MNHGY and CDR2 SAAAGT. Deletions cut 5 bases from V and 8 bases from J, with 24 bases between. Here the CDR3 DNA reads TGTGCCAGCAGTGCCGACCTCGGGAGGGGCTGGAGGGGCTACACCTTC. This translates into CASSADLGRGWRGYTF.

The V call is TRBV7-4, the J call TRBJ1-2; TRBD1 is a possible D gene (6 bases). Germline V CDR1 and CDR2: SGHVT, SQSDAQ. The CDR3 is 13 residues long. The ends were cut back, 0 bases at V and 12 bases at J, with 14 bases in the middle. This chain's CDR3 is CASSLAPGPGDTF. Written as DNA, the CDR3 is TGTGCCAGCAGCTTAGCGCCCGGGCCAGGGGACACCTTC.

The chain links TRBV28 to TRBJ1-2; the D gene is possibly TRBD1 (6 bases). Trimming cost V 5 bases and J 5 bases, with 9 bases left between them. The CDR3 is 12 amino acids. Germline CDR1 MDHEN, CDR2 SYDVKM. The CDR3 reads CASSRGGYGYTF. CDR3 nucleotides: TGTGCCAGCAGTAGGGGGGGGTATGGCTACACCTTC.

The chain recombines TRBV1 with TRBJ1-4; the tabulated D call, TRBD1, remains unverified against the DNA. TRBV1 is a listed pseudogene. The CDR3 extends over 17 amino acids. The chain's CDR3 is CASSDGRRGQGGEKLFF. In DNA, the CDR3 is TGCGCCAGCTCTGACGGCCGCAGGGGACAGGGGGGTGAAAAACTGTTTTTT.

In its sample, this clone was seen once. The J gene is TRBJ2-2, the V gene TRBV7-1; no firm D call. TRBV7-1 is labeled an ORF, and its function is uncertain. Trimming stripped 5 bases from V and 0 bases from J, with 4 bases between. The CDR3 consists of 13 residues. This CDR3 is CASSSANTGELFF. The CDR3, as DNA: TGTGCCAGCAGCAGCGCGAACACCGGGGAGCTGTTTTTT.

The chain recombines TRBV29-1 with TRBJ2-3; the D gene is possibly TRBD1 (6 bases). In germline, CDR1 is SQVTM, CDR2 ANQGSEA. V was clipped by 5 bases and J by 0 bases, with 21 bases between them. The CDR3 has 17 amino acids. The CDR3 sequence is CSVRYDMGALSTDTQYF. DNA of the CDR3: TGCAGCGTTCGTTACGACATGGGGGCGCTTAGCACAGATACGCAGTATTTT.

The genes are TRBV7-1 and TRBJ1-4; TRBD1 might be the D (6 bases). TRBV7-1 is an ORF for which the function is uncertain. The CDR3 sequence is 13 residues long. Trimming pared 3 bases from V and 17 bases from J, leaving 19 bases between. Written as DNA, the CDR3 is TGTGCCAGCAGCTCCACCGCGACAGGTTTTCGTTTTTTT. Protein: CASSSTATGFRFF.

DNA for the CDR3: TGTGCCAGCAGCGGACAGGAACAGGCCCTCCACTTT. Translating it yields CASSGQEQALHF. The chain uses TRBV6-8 and TRBJ1-6, with TRBD1 matching 7 bases. This CDR3 is 12 amino acids long. V lost 6 bases to trimming and J lost 14 bases; unmatched junction nucleotides: 7. Germline V gene lookup returns CDR1 MNHGY and CDR2 SAAAGT.

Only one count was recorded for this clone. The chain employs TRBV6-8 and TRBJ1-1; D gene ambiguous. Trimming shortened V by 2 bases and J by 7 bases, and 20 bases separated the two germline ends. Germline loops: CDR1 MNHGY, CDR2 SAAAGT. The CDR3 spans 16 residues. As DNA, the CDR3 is TGTGCCAGCAGTTACGCCCCTTTGTATGGTACGGGTGAAGCTTTCTTT. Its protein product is CASSYAPLYGTGEAFF.

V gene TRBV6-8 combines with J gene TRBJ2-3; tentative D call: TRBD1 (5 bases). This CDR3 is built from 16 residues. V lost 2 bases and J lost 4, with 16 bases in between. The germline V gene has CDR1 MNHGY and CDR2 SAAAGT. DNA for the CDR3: TGTGCCAGCAGTTACCCGGCGCTCCAGGGTCCAGATACGCAGTATTTT. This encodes CASSYPALQGPDTQYF.

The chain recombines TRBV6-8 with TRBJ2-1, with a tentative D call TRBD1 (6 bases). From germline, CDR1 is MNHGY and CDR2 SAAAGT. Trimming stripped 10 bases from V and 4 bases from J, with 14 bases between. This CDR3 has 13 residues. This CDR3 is CATCRDMYNEQFF. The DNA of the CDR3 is TGTGCCACTTGTCGGGACATGTACAATGAGCAGTTCTTC.

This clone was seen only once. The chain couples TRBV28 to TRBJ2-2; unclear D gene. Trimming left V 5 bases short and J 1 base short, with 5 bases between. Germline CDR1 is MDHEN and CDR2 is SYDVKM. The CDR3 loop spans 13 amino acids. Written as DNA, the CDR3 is TGTGCCAGCAGTCCTCAGAACACCGGGGAGCTGTTTTTT. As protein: CASSPQNTGELFF.

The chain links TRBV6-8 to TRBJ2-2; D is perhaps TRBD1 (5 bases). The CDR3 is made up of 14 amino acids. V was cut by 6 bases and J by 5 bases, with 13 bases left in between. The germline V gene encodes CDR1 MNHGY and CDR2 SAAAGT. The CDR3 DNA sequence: TGTGCCAGCAGACCCTCGACAGCAACCGGGGAGCTGTTTTTT. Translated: CASRPSTATGELFF.

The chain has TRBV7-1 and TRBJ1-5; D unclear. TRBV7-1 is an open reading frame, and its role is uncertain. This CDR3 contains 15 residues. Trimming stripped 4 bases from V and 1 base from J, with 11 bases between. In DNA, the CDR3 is TGTGCCAGCAGCTTAGACGGGAGAAGCAATCAGCCCCAGCATTTT. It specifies CASSLDGRSNQPQHF.

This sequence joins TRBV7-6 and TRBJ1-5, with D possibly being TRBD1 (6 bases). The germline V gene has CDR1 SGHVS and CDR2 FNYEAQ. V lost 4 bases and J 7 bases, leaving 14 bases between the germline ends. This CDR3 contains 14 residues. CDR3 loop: CASSSQGFQQPQHF. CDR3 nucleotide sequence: TGTGCCAGCAGCTCACAGGGTTTCCAGCAGCCCCAGCATTTT.

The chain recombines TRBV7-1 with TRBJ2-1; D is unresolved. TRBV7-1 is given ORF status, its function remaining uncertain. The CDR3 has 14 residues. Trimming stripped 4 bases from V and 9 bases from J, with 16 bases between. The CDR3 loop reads CASSLDLQVVEQFF. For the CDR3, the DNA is TGTGCCAGCAGCTTGGATCTGCAGGTGGTTGAGCAGTTCTTC.

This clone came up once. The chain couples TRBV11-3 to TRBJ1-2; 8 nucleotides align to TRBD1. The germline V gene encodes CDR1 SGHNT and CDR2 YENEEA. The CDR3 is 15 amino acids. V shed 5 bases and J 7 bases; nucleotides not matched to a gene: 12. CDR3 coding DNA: TGTGCCAGCAGCCGATTGTCCGCAGGGGGCGGTGGCTACACCTTC. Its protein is CASSRLSAGGGGYTF.

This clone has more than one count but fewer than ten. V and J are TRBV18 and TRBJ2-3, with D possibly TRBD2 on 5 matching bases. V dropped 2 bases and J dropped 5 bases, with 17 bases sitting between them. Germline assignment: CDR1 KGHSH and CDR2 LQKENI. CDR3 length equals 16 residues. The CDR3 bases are TGTGCCAGCTCACCAGTTCTACCCGGGAAGGGAGATACGCAGTATTTT. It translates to CASSPVLPGKGDTQYF.

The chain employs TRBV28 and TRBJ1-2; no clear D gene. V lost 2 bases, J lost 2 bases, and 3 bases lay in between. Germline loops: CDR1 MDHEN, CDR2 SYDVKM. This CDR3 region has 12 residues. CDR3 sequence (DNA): TGTGCCAGCAGTTTAACGAACTATGGCTACACCTTC. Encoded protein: CASSLTNYGYTF.

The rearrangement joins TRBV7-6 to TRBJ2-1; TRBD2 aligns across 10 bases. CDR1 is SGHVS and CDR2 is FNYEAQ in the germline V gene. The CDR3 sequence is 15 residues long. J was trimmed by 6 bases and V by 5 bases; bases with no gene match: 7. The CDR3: CASSGRTSGRNEQFF. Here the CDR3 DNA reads TGTGCCAGCAGCGGCCGGACTAGCGGCCGCAATGAGCAGTTCTTC.

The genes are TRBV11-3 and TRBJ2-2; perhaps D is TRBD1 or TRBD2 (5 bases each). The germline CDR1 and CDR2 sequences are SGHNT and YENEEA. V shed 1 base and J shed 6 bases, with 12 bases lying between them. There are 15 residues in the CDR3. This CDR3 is CASSLGQGRSGELFF. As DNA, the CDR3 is TGTGCCAGCAGCTTAGGGCAGGGACGCTCCGGGGAGCTGTTTTTT.

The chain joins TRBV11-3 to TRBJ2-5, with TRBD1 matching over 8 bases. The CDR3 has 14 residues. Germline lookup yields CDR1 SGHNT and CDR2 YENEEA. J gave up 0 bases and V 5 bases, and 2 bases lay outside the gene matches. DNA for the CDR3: TGTGCCAGCAGCCGGGACAGGTACCAAGAGACCCAGTACTTC. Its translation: CASSRDRYQETQYF.

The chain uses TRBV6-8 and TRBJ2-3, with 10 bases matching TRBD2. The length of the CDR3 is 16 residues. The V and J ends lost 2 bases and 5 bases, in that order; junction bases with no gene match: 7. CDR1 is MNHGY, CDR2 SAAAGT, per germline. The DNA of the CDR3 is TGTGCCAGCAGTTACCAGCGGGAGGGCCTCGAAGATACGCAGTATTTT. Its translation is CASSYQREGLEDTQYF.

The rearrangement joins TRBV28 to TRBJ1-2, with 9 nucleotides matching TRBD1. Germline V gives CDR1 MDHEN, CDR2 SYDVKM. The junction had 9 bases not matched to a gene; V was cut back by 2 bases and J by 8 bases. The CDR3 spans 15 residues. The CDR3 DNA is TGTGCCAGCAGTTTACACATCGGGACAGGGAAGGGCTACACCTTC. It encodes CASSLHIGTGKGYTF.

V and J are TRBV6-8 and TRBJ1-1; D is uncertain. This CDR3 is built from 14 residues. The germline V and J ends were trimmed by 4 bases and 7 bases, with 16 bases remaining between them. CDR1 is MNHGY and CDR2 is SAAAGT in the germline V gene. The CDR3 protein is CASSFDGNWDEAFF. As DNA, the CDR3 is TGTGCCAGCAGTTTCGACGGGAATTGGGATGAAGCTTTCTTT.

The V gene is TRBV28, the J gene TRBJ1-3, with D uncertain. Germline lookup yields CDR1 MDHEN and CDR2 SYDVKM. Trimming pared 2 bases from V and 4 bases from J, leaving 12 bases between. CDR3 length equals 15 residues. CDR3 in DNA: TGTGCCAGCAGTTTACGGGGAGCTTTAGGAAACACCATATATTTT. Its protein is CASSLRGALGNTIYF. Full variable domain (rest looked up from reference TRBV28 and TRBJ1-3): DVKVTQSSRYLVKRTGEKVFLECVQDMDHENMFWYRQDPGLGLRLIYFSYDVKMKEKGDIPEGYSVSREKKERFSLILESASTNQTSMYLCASSLRGALGNTIYFGEGSWLTVV.